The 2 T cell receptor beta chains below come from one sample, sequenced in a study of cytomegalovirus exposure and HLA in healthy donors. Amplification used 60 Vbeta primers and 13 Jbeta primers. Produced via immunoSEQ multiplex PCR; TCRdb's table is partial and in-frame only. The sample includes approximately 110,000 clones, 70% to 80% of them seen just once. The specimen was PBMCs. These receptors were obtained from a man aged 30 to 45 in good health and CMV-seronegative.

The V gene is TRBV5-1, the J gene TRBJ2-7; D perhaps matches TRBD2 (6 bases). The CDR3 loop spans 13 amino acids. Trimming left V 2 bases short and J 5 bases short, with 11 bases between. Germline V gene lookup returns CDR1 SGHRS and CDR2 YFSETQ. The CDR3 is CASSFKAGNEQYF. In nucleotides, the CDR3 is TGCGCCAGCAGCTTTAAGGCGGGGAACGAGCAGTACTTC.

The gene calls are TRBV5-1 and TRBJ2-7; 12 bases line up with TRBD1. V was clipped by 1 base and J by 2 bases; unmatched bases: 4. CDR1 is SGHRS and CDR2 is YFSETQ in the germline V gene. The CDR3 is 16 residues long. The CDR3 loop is CASSLLGTGGPYEQYF. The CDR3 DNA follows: TGCGCCAGCAGCTTGTTGGGGACAGGGGGCCCCTACGAGCAGTACTTC.